What follows is one T cell receptor (beta chain) and its context. Seattle participants joined during active infection and were tracked over time. This sample is drawn from a study of blood T cell repertoires in COVID-19. Sequenced by immunoSEQ multiplex PCR; TCRdb stores in-frame clones only, minus some. Of some 310,000 clones in the sample, around 90% are singletons; the top ten hold around 0.98%. Germline CDR1 is SGHNT and CDR2 is YYREEE (reference sequence). The length of the CDR3 is 19 residues. The trim removed 2 bases at V and 6 bases at J, leaving 17 bases unmatched. This clonotype was obtained from a woman in her 40s with COVID-19, enrolled during active disease. The chain combines TRBV5-4 with TRBJ2-1, with 10 positions matching TRBD2. Sequencing was done on a sample of peripheral blood. CDR3: CASSFPGLTSGISPNEQFF. The CDR3 bases are TGTGCCAGCAGCTTCCCCGGCCTAACTAGCGGGATTAGTCCCAATGAGCAGTTCTTC.